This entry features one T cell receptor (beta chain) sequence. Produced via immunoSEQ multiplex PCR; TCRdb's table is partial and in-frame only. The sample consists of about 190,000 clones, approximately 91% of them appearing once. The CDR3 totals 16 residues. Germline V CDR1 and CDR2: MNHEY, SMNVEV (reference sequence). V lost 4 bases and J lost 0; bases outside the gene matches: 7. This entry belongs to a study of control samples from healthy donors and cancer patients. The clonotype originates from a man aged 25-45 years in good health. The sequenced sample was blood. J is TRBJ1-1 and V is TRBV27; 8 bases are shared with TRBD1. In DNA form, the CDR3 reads TGTGCCAGCAGTTCCGGACAGGGAGGCTTGAACACTGAAGCTTTCTTT. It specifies CASSSGQGGLNTEAFF.